The T cell receptor (beta chain) under discussion was sequenced for a study of OX40 agonist ivuxolimab in advanced cancers. To note about this clone: Its antigen remains unidentified.

This table comes from immunoSEQ multiplex PCR, and its TCRdb copy is limited to in-frame clones, with some not included. The sample consists of about 48,000 clones, approximately 90% of them appearing once. Excluded were patients having autoimmune disease history or systemic immunosuppression. With 3 bases clipped from V and 8 bases from J, the junction kept 5 bases outside the gene matches. There are 15 residues in the CDR3. Germline values: CDR1 LNHDA, CDR2 SQIVND (reference sequence). Study-level points and caveats: On average, CD8+ T cells showed a greater number of expanded clones than CD4+.

This sequence joins TRBV19 and TRBJ1-4; TRBD1 matches 11 bases. The receptor's source is an adult with an advanced solid tumor such as melanoma, head and neck, liver or kidney cancer. The sample in question was CD4+ or CD8+ T cells sorted from blood, obtained in a trial of the OX40 agonist ivuxolimab. The CDR3 DNA reads as TGTGCCAGTAGTATGGAGGACAGGGGGCAAGAAAAACTGTTTTTT. This codes for CASSMEDRGQEKLFF.